These 18 T cell receptor beta chains originate from one sample sequenced in a study of a mutant IDH1 vaccine in newly diagnosed glioma. These TCRs are of unknown antigen specificity. Regarding time point: week 23, last vaccination. The study gave 300 ug of mutant IDH1 20-mer peptide per vaccine dose, with topical imiquimod. This table comes from immunoSEQ multiplex PCR, and its TCRdb copy is limited to in-frame clones, with some not included. Seen here are around 56,000 clones, 81% observed once, and the top ten hold 6.5% to 9%. Specimen: PBMCs, collected from a glioma patient whose treatment included an IDH1 peptide vaccine. These receptors were taken from a woman aged 40-49 years with glioma. Some clones in this sample may be carry-over from other donors' samples.

The rearrangement links TRBV27 to TRBJ1-5; possible D gene TRBD1, 6 bases. The CDR3 consists of 17 residues. The germline gives CDR1 MNHEY, CDR2 SMNVEV (reference sequence). Trimming pared 0 bases from V and 3 bases from J, leaving 15 bases between. CDR3 nucleotides: TGTGCCAGCAGTTTATCGCGCGGGGGCAGGATCAATCAGCCCCAGCATTTT. Translating gives CASSLSRGGRINQPQHF.

The rearrangement uses TRBV19 and TRBJ1-2, with D tentatively TRBD1 (5 bases). Trimming pared 3 bases from V and 4 bases from J, leaving 9 bases between. Germline V CDR1 and CDR2: LNHDA, SQIVND (reference sequence). The CDR3 consists of 13 residues. The DNA of the CDR3 is TGTGCCAGTAGTATCCGGGACTCCTATGGCTACACCTTC. Translating gives CASSIRDSYGYTF.

The chain couples TRBV2 to TRBJ2-7; no definite D call. The length of the CDR3 is 13 residues. Per the germline V gene, CDR1 is SNHLY and CDR2 is FYNNEI. V lost 8 bases and J lost 3, with 14 bases in between. CDR3 sequence reads: CASANGQGYEQYF. The CDR3 DNA sequence: TGTGCCAGCGCAAACGGGCAAGGCTACGAGCAGTACTTC.

This rearrangement joins TRBV6-5 to TRBJ2-1; perhaps TRBD2 as D (5 bases). V was cut by 8 bases and J by 0 bases, with 8 bases left in between. Germline V CDR1 and CDR2: MNHEY, SVGAGI. CDR3 length: 13 residues. The CDR3 DNA is TGTGCCAGCGCCCGGGGCTCCTACAATGAGCAGTTCTTC. Residues: CASARGSYNEQFF.

J is TRBJ1-3 and V is TRBV7-8; D is unresolved. Germline loops: CDR1 SGHVS, CDR2 FQNEAQ. Trimming shortened V by 4 bases and J by 3 bases, and 19 bases separated the two germline ends. The length of the CDR3 is 17 residues. CDR3 protein: CASSSSTREVGGNTIYF. The CDR3 DNA is TGTGCCAGCAGCTCGTCAACTCGGGAAGTAGGTGGAAACACCATATATTTT.

The gene calls are TRBV6-5 and TRBJ2-3; tentatively, D is TRBD2 (6 bases). Germline CDR1 and CDR2: MNHEY and SVGAGI. This CDR3 is 14 amino acids long. V lost 6 bases and J 4 bases, leaving 14 bases between the germline ends. The CDR3 DNA reads TGTGCCAGCAGGCCGGCGGGGCCCCCAGATACGCAGTATTTT. Translated, it gives CASRPAGPPDTQYF.

The chain combines TRBV2 with TRBJ1-1, with unresolved D. V lost 2 bases to trimming and J lost 4 bases, with 5 bases between them. This CDR3 is 12 amino acids long. Germline CDR1 and CDR2: SNHLY and FYNNEI. CDR3 amino acids: CASSESGTEAFF. As DNA, the CDR3 is TGTGCCAGCAGTGAAAGTGGCACTGAAGCTTTCTTT. The whole variable domain, filled in from reference TRBV2 and TRBJ1-1, reads EPEVTQTPSHQVTQMGQEVILRCVPISNHLYFYWYRQILGQKVEFLVSFYNNEISEKSEIFDDQFSVERPDGSNFTLKIRSTKLEDSAMYFCASSESGTEAFFGQGTRLTVV.

The rearrangement uses TRBV5-4 and TRBJ2-1, with TRBD2 matching over 10 bases. The J segment lost 8 bases and the V segment lost 3 bases, leaving 5 bases of the junction unmatched. The CDR3 has 14 amino acids. Germline V CDR1 and CDR2: SGHNT, YYREEE (reference sequence). The CDR3 nucleotides are TGTGCCAGCAGCTCCAGCGGGGGGGCCGATGAGCAGTTCTTC. Translating gives CASSSSGGADEQFF.

This chain joins TRBV7-2 and TRBJ1-4; D is possibly TRBD1 (5 bases). Looked up from germline, CDR1 is SGHTA and CDR2 is FQGNSA. V lost 5 bases, J lost 6 bases, and 7 bases lay in between. This CDR3 has 12 amino acids. CDR3 DNA: TGTGCCAGCAGCCCAGGGTATGAAAAACTGTTTTTT. Translation: CASSPGYEKLFF.

The rearrangement uses TRBV15 and TRBJ2-7; D may be TRBD1 (6 bases). The CDR3 has 14 amino acids. Per germline, CDR1 LNHNV and CDR2 YYDKDF (reference sequence). The V end was cut by 3 bases, the J end by 3 bases, with 12 bases between. CDR3 loop: CATSSITGFYEQYF. DNA for the CDR3: TGTGCCACCAGCAGCATCACAGGGTTCTACGAGCAGTACTTC.

This clone was found once. The V call is TRBV9, the J call TRBJ1-1, with D perhaps TRBD1 (5 bases). The CDR3 totals 16 residues. Germline values: CDR1 SGDLS, CDR2 YYNGEE. The V end lost 6 bases, the J end lost 4 bases, and 22 bases lay between the germline ends. The CDR3: CASTPPGAGVGTEAFF. The CDR3 DNA follows: TGTGCCAGCACTCCCCCCGGGGCGGGGGTGGGCACTGAAGCTTTCTTT.

The chain carries TRBV9 and TRBJ2-1, with a tentative D call TRBD1 (6 bases). The CDR3 runs 15 residues. The germline V gene has CDR1 SGDLS and CDR2 YYNGEE. The V and J ends lost 4 bases and 2 bases respectively, with 13 bases between them. The CDR3 region has the DNA TGTGCCAGCAGCCCAAGGACAGCCACCTACAATGAGCAGTTCTTC. Translation gives CASSPRTATYNEQFF. Together with reference TRBV9 and TRBJ2-1, the CDR3 gives the full variable domain: DSGVTQTPKHLITATGQRVTLRCSPRSGDLSVYWYQQSLDQGLQFLIQYYNGEERAKGNILERFSAQQFPDLHSELNLSSLELGDSALYFCASSPRTATYNEQFFGPGTRLTVL.

The chain couples TRBV4-1 to TRBJ1-5, with 7 bases aligning to TRBD1. The CDR3 consists of 16 residues. Germline CDR1 reads MGHRA; CDR2 reads YSYEKL. V gave up 1 base and J gave up 1 base; unmatched junction bases: 4. CDR3: CASSQGQGGSNQPQHF. The CDR3 bases are TGCGCCAGCAGCCAAGGTCAGGGGGGAAGCAATCAGCCCCAGCATTTT.

The rearrangement links TRBV15 to TRBJ2-7; TRBD2 matches at 8 bases. Per germline, CDR1 LNHNV and CDR2 YYDKDF (reference sequence). CDR3 size: 14 residues. With V trimmed by 5 bases and J by 0 bases, 3 bases remained unmatched. The CDR3 region is CATSARGGSYEQYF. CDR3 in DNA: TGTGCCACCAGCGCTCGGGGGGGCTCCTACGAGCAGTACTTC.

V and J are TRBV10-2 and TRBJ1-5, with D possibly matching TRBD1 (6 bases). The CDR3 covers 16 residues. The germline V gene has CDR1 WSHSY and CDR2 SAAADI. The V end was cut by 3 bases, the J end by 0 bases, with 12 bases between. CDR3 DNA: TGCGCCAGCAGTGAAATGGGACATTATAGCAATCAGCCCCAGCATTTT. It encodes CASSEMGHYSNQPQHF.

This clone occurred once. The rearrangement links TRBV6-1 to TRBJ2-1; 9 bases line up with TRBD2. CDR3 length equals 17 residues. Germline assignment: CDR1 MNHNS and CDR2 SASEGT. V dropped 3 bases and J dropped 4; count of bases not matched to a gene: 10. CDR3 sequence: CASSEASGDDSYNEQFF. CDR3 sequence (DNA): TGTGCCAGCAGTGAGGCTAGCGGGGACGATTCATACAATGAGCAGTTCTTC.

The DNA for the CDR3 is TGCGCCAGCAGCTCCCCGGCGGCAGGAAACCACTTCGCGGGGGGGTGGGTAGATACGCAGTATTTT. This gives the protein CASSSPAAGNHFAGGWVDTQYF. The J gene is TRBJ2-3, the V gene TRBV5-1; 9 bases fit TRBD2. The germline gives CDR1 SGHRS, CDR2 YFSETQ. This CDR3 has 22 residues. V shed 3 bases, J shed 5 bases, and the junction held 28 bases outside the gene matches.

The rearrangement joins TRBV10-3 to TRBJ1-5; 8 nucleotides agree with TRBD1. The CDR3 spans 15 residues. CDR1 is ENHRY, CDR2 SYGVKD, per germline. V was pared by 3 bases and J by 2 bases, with 3 bases of the junction left unmatched. Here the CDR3 reads CAISESGGGNQPQHF. The CDR3 bases are TGTGCCATCAGTGAATCAGGGGGCGGCAATCAGCCCCAGCATTTT.